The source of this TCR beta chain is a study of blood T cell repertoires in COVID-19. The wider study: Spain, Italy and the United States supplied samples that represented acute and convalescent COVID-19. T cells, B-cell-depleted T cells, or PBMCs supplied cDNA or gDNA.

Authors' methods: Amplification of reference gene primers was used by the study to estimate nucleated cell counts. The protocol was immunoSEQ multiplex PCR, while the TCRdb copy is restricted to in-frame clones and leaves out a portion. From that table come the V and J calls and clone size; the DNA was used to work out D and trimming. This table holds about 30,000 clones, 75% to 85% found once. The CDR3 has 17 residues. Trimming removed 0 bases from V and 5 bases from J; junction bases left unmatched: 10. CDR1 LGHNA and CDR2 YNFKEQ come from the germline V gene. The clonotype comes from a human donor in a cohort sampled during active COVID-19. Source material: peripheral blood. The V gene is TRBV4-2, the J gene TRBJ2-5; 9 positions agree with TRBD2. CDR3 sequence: CASSQDGAGGPRETQYF. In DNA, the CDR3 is TGTGCCAGCAGCCAAGATGGTGCGGGGGGGCCGCGGGAGACCCAGTACTTC.